This record covers a single T cell receptor beta chain. The entry originates in a study of T-cell memory formation after mild COVID-19. V shed 0 bases and J 4 bases; nucleotides not matched to a gene: 6. Germline CDR1 is SGHRS and CDR2 is YFSETQ. The CDR3 is made up of 16 amino acids. One entry per CDR3 protein, called by TCRdb with MiXCR from the 5' RACE reads. This sample carries about 470,000 distinct CDR3 sequences, around a quarter of them seen once, and the ten largest clones take around 13%. This TCR came from an adult woman who had mild COVID-19 (a few samples of this study predate the infection). Cell type and time point are not known. The chain uses TRBV5-1 and TRBJ2-7; the match to TRBD2 covers 11 bases. Input material: PBMCs or a T cell subset sorted from them (not recorded which). CDR3 residues: CASSLASGTSGYEQYF. CDR3 DNA: TGCGCCAGCAGCTTGGCTTCCGGGACTAGCGGATACGAGCAGTACTTC.